The 22 T cell receptor beta chains in this list originate from one sample, sequenced in a study of PD-L1 blockade in urothelial cancer. Assay: immunoSEQ multiplex PCR; the TCRdb copy retains only in-frame clones and omits some. The sample contains tens of thousands of clones, around 91% of which appear only once. Time point given: pretreatment peripheral blood. The source was PBMCs, collected around atezolizumab (anti-PD-L1) treatment. The receptors shown here come from a man aged 60 to 69 with urothelial cancer.

The J gene is TRBJ2-7, the V gene TRBV14, with 7 nucleotides matching TRBD2. The CDR3 sequence is 14 residues long. V shed 4 bases, J shed 7 bases, and the junction held 10 bases outside the gene matches. Germline CDR1 reads SGHDN; CDR2 reads FVKESK. CDR3 nucleotides: TGTGCCAGCAGCCCGCTCTCAGAGGGAGGGGAGCAGTACTTC. This encodes CASSPLSEGGEQYF.

This chain uses TRBV11-3 with TRBJ2-3; D call uncertain. The length of the CDR3 is 14 residues. With 0 bases removed from V and 2 bases from J, the gap between germline ends came to 6 bases. Per germline, CDR1 SGHNT and CDR2 YENEEA. The CDR3, as DNA: TGTGCCAGCAGCTTAGATCAGGTCACAGATACGCAGTATTTT. This codes for CASSLDQVTDTQYF.

CDR3 DNA: TGTGCCAGCAGTGTCCAGGGGAGCCATGGCTACACCTTC. Protein product: CASSVQGSHGYTF. The chain recombines TRBV25-1 with TRBJ1-2; D might be TRBD1 (6 bases). The V end lost 4 bases, the J end lost 6 bases, and 12 bases lay between the germline ends. The CDR3 is 13 residues long. Germline lookup yields CDR1 MGHDK and CDR2 SYGVNS.

The chain is built from TRBV5-1 and TRBJ2-7; 9 bases are shared with TRBD1. The CDR3 spans 14 residues. J lost 6 bases, V lost 5 bases, and 9 bases had no gene match. Germline V gives CDR1 SGHRS, CDR2 YFSETQ. The CDR3 is CASRPTGGPGEQYF. DNA for the CDR3: TGCGCCAGCAGGCCCACAGGGGGCCCGGGCGAGCAGTACTTC.

The rearrangement links TRBV7-2 to TRBJ2-1; 9 nucleotides line up with TRBD2. The trim removed 2 bases at V and 0 bases at J, leaving 2 bases unmatched. The CDR3 length is 16 residues. The germline V gene has CDR1 SGHTA and CDR2 FQGNSA. CDR3 residues: CASSLRSGSSYNEQFF. Written as DNA, the CDR3 is TGTGCCAGCAGCTTACGTAGCGGGAGCTCCTACAATGAGCAGTTCTTC. Full variable domain (rest looked up from reference TRBV7-2 and TRBJ2-1): GAGVSQSPSNKVTEKGKDVELRCDPISGHTALYWYRQSLGQGLEFLIYFQGNSAPDKSGLPSDRFSAERTGGSVSTLTIQRTQQEDSAVYLCASSLRSGSSYNEQFFGPGTRLTVL.

This clone is a singleton in its sample. This chain connects TRBV19 to TRBJ1-6, with TRBD1 matching over 7 bases. This CDR3 is built from 14 residues. Germline trimming cut 6 bases from V and 8 bases from J; bases unmatched to any gene: 7. In germline, CDR1 is LNHDA, CDR2 SQIVND (reference sequence). In DNA, the CDR3 is TGTGCCAGTAGCTCCAGGGGGATCGATTCACCCCTCCACTTT. Residues: CASSSRGIDSPLHF.

The chain uses TRBV9 and TRBJ1-2; 7 bases agree with TRBD1. Germline V gives CDR1 SGDLS, CDR2 YYNGEE. V lost 3 bases and J lost 2; bases outside the gene matches: 4. The CDR3 has 14 residues. The CDR3 nucleotides are TGTGCCAGCAGCGGAACGACAGGGAACTATGGCTACACCTTC. This codes for CASSGTTGNYGYTF.

The gene calls are TRBV19 and TRBJ1-1; a weak D match, TRBD1 (6 bases). The CDR3 contains 16 residues. Trimming shortened V by 3 bases and J by 2 bases, and 16 bases separated the two germline ends. Germline lookup yields CDR1 LNHDA and CDR2 SQIVND (reference sequence). The CDR3 reads CASSILGHRTNTEAFF. The DNA for the CDR3 is TGTGCCAGTAGTATTTTGGGACACAGGACTAACACTGAAGCTTTCTTT.

The rearrangement joins TRBV10-3 to TRBJ1-1, with 9 bases aligning to TRBD1. Germline V CDR1 and CDR2: ENHRY, SYGVKD. This CDR3 has 14 amino acids. V dropped 4 bases and J dropped 4; count of bases not matched to a gene: 4. The CDR3 DNA is TGTGCCATCAGTGCCACGACAGGGGGCACTGAAGCTTTCTTT. Amino acid sequence: CAISATTGGTEAFF.

The chain is built from TRBV13 and TRBJ1-2; 9 nucleotides match TRBD1. CDR1 and CDR2 (germline): PRHDT, FYEKMQ (reference sequence). This CDR3 spans 17 amino acids. J lost 8 bases, V lost 7 bases, and 20 bases had no gene match. The CDR3 coding sequence is TGTGCCAGCACGGAGAGCGGGTCTCTTCTAGACAGGGGGGGCTACACCTTC. It translates to CASTESGSLLDRGGYTF.

This clone was seen more than once but under ten times. The rearrangement uses TRBV14 and TRBJ1-2, with 9 bases identical to TRBD1. The V gene's germline CDR1 is SGHDN and CDR2 FVKESK. Unmatched junction bases numbered 5, after V lost 3 bases and J lost 6 bases. This CDR3 contains 14 residues. The CDR3 sequence is CASSQITGGDGYTF. CDR3 bases: TGTGCCAGCAGCCAGATTACAGGGGGCGATGGCTACACCTTC.

The chain employs TRBV4-2 and TRBJ2-4, with 7 bases that match TRBD2. Per germline, CDR1 LGHNA and CDR2 YNFKEQ. Unmatched junction bases numbered 6, after V lost 3 bases and J lost 4 bases. This CDR3 spans 15 amino acids. This CDR3 is CASSHQRDGKNIQYF. The DNA for the CDR3 is TGTGCCAGCAGCCACCAGCGGGACGGAAAAAACATTCAGTACTTC.

The J gene is TRBJ2-1, the V gene TRBV11-3, with D maybe TRBD2 (5 bases). Trimming removed 5 bases at V and 5 bases at J, with 16 bases between. Germline V gives CDR1 SGHNT, CDR2 YENEEA. The CDR3 covers 15 residues. CDR3 amino acids: CASSHTSFGDNEQFF. The CDR3 nucleotides are TGTGCCAGCAGCCATACTAGTTTCGGGGACAATGAGCAGTTCTTC.

The genes are TRBV7-2 and TRBJ2-1; 13 bases map to TRBD2. CDR3 length: 19 amino acids. The ends lost 5 bases at V and 0 bases at J; junction bases unmatched: 10. The germline V gene encodes CDR1 SGHTA and CDR2 FQGNSA. The DNA for the CDR3 is TGTGCCAGCAGCCTAATCGCCAGGACTAGCGGGAGCTCCTACAATGAGCAGTTCTTC. Translating it yields CASSLIARTSGSSYNEQFF.

J is TRBJ2-5 and V is TRBV4-1; D ambiguous. V was trimmed by 4 bases and J by 1 base, leaving 13 bases between them. The CDR3 extends over 15 amino acids. Germline loops: CDR1 MGHRA, CDR2 YSYEKL. CDR3 coding DNA: TGCGCCAGCAGCCCCCCTAGAAAGAGCCAAGAGACCCAGTACTTC. This gives the protein CASSPPRKSQETQYF.

The chain carries TRBV19 and TRBJ2-3; D might be TRBD2 (5 bases). Trimming removed 5 bases from V and 2 bases from J, with 11 bases in between. The V gene's germline CDR1 is LNHDA and CDR2 SQIVND (reference sequence). This CDR3 has 14 residues. CDR3 coding DNA: TGTGCCAGTAGTCGGGATGGAAACACAGATACGCAGTATTTT. It codes for CASSRDGNTDTQYF.

V gene TRBV14 combines with J gene TRBJ2-5, with 7 positions matching TRBD2. Trimming cost V 2 bases and J 5 bases; bases outside gene matches: 14. The CDR3 spans 17 residues. The V gene's germline CDR1 is SGHDN and CDR2 FVKESK. The CDR3 DNA sequence: TGTGCCAGCAGCCAATGGGGGAGACTAGCAAGCGGGGAGACCCAGTACTTC. Amino acids: CASSQWGRLASGETQYF.

V is TRBV5-1 and J is TRBJ1-4, with D uncertain. The V end lost 7 bases, the J end lost 7 bases, and 14 bases lay between the germline ends. Per the germline V gene, CDR1 is SGHRS and CDR2 is YFSETQ. The CDR3 length is 13 residues. CDR3 nucleotide sequence: TGCGCCAGCGCTCATAATGAGGGTGAAAAACTGTTTTTT. It is translated as CASAHNEGEKLFF.

The V and J genes are TRBV7-8 and TRBJ1-2; D may be TRBD1 (5 bases). The germline V gene encodes CDR1 SGHVS and CDR2 FQNEAQ. CDR3 length equals 15 residues. V gave up 1 base and J gave up 5 bases, with 14 bases separating them. CDR3 residues: CASSLEEGSRYGYTF. CDR3 sequence (DNA): TGTGCCAGCAGCTTAGAGGAGGGGTCGAGATATGGCTACACCTTC.

This clone came up once. The chain couples TRBV7-9 to TRBJ2-2; D is possibly TRBD1 (5 bases). V gave up 1 base and J gave up 3 bases, with 12 bases separating them. The CDR3 length is 16 residues. Germline CDR1 is SEHNR and CDR2 is FQNEAQ (reference sequence). Written as DNA, the CDR3 is TGTGCCAGCAGCTTAGGGGGTTCCAGGGACACCGGGGAGCTGTTTTTT. It encodes CASSLGGSRDTGELFF.

This clone was counted a single time. V gene TRBV9 combines with J gene TRBJ1-5, with D unclear. V was cut by 0 bases and J by 6 bases, with 13 bases left in between. In germline, CDR1 is SGDLS, CDR2 YYNGEE. CDR3 length: 15 residues. CDR3 sequence reads: CASSVDGSGIQPQHF. In DNA form, the CDR3 reads TGTGCCAGCAGCGTAGATGGGAGCGGAATTCAGCCCCAGCATTTT. Full variable domain (remainder filled in from reference TRBV9 and TRBJ1-5): DSGVTQTPKHLITATGQRVTLRCSPRSGDLSVYWYQQSLDQGLQFLIQYYNGEERAKGNILERFSAQQFPDLHSELNLSSLELGDSALYFCASSVDGSGIQPQHFGDGTRLSIL.

The chain recombines TRBV18 with TRBJ2-7, with D tentatively TRBD2 (6 bases). Germline loops: CDR1 KGHSH, CDR2 LQKENI. The V gene lost 6 bases and the J gene lost 5 bases, with 17 bases spanning the gap. This CDR3 is built from 14 residues. The CDR3 reads CASSSPGLRNEQYF. In nucleotides, the CDR3 is TGTGCCAGCTCTTCGCCGGGACTTCGAAACGAGCAGTACTTC. The variable domain in full, completed from reference TRBV18 and TRBJ2-7, reads NAGVMQNPRHLVRRRGQEARLRCSPMKGHSHVYWYRQLPEEGLKFMVYLQKENIIDESGMPKERFSAEFPKEGPSILRIQQVVRGDSAAYFCASSSPGLRNEQYFGPGTRLTVT.